A selection of T cell receptor beta chains follows, all from one sample in a study of T cell responses to AZD1222 COVID-19 vaccine. The assay was immunoSEQ multiplex PCR, and TCRdb's table has in-frame clones only and misses some. Among 120,000 or so clones listed, roughly 87% were seen once. The input for sequencing was peripheral blood, taken on day 0 of AZD1222 vaccination. These TCRs come from an adult in good health. The CDR3 runs from the conserved cysteine through the conserved F or W. D genes are given only for firm matches. A clone size is listed for some rows: how often the clone was seen (once, few, many), or a class if it is expanded.

cdr3_nt	cdr3_aa	j_call	clone_size	v_call	d_call
TGTGCCAGCAGCTCCGGACAGCTCTCTGGAAACACCATATATTTT	CASSSGQLSGNTIYF	TRBJ1-3	NA	TRBV5-6	NA
TGTGCCAGCAGCTTGGACCCCGGACAGGGGATCTATGAGCAGTTCTTC	CASSLDPGQGIYEQFF	TRBJ2-1	NA	TRBV5-4	TRBD1
TGCGCCAGCAGCTTGGGCAATGGCCCTACGCAGCAGTACTTC	CASSLGNGPTQQYF	TRBJ2-7	NA	TRBV5-1	NA
TGTGCCAGCAGTCTAGCGACCGGGGAGCTGTTTTTT	CASSLATGELFF	TRBJ2-2	few	TRBV7-3	NA
TGTGCCAGCTCACCATTGGGGGGCACGGTTCGAGAGACCCAGTACTTC	CASSPLGGTVRETQYF	TRBJ2-5	NA	TRBV18	NA
TGCGCCAGCCTACAGGGAGTGCACAATGAGCAGTTCTTC	CASLQGVHNEQFF	TRBJ2-1	NA	TRBV10-2	NA
TGTGCCTGGAGACAGATGAACACTGAAGCTTTCTTT	CAWRQMNTEAFF	TRBJ1-1	NA	TRBV30	NA
TGCGCCAGCAGCATTCAGGGGGGCACTGAAGCTTTCTTT	CASSIQGGTEAFF	TRBJ1-1	NA	TRBV5-1	TRBD1
TGTGCCAGCAGCCTTACCTCGGCGGGGGGTGAAGAGACCCAGTACTTC	CASSLTSAGGEETQYF	TRBJ2-5	NA	TRBV3-1/TRBV3-2	TRBD2
TGTGCCAGCAGCGCCAGGGGAGGAAATGAGCAGTTCTTC	CASSARGGNEQFF	TRBJ2-1	NA	TRBV11-1	NA
TGTGCCAGTACCCTGGGTAGGGGGGAACAGCCCCAGCATTTT	CASTLGRGEQPQHF	TRBJ1-5	once	TRBV19	NA
TGTGCCAGCTCCCTAAGTCTCCAAGTAGGCTCTGGGGCCAACGTCCTGACTTTC	CASSLSLQVGSGANVLTF	TRBJ2-6	NA	TRBV18	NA
TGTGCCAGCAGCCGCGGGGGCACTGGAAACACCATATATTTT	CASSRGGTGNTIYF	TRBJ1-3	NA	TRBV3-1/TRBV3-2	NA
TGTGCCAGCAGTTTAGGTTACGAGCAGTACTTC	CASSLGYEQYF	TRBJ2-7	NA	TRBV12-3/TRBV12-4	NA
TGTGCCAGTAGTCCTGCTAGGACAGCTCAATCACCCCTCCACTTT	CASSPARTAQSPLHF	TRBJ1-6	once	TRBV19	NA
TGTGCCAGCTCACCACTGGACAGCCGTAATGAAAAACTGTTTTTT	CASSPLDSRNEKLFF	TRBJ1-4	once	TRBV18	NA
TGTGCCACCAGCAGAGGTGGGACAGGAGAGAACTATGGCTACACCTTC	CATSRGGTGENYGYTF	TRBJ1-2	NA	TRBV15	TRBD1
TGTGCCAGCTCACCACCCTCTGGGGCCGAGCAGTACTTC	CASSPPSGAEQYF	TRBJ2-7	NA	TRBV18	NA
TGTGCCAGCAGTGAGGCAGAGCCGAGTATGAACACTGAAGCTTTCTTT	CASSEAEPSMNTEAFF	TRBJ1-1	NA	TRBV21-1	NA
TGTGCCAGCAGCCGGGCAACCGATACGCAGTATTTT	CASSRATDTQYF	TRBJ2-3	NA	TRBV3-1/TRBV3-2	NA
TGTGCCACCAGCGCAGGGATTGGACAGCCCCAGCATTTT	CATSAGIGQPQHF	TRBJ1-5	NA	TRBV24-1	NA
TGTGCCAGCAGTGATGGTGGGACAGGGGGCGGCTACACCTTC	CASSDGGTGGGYTF	TRBJ1-2	NA	TRBV6-1	TRBD1
TGTGCCAGCAGCTTAGTTAGTCAGCCCCAGCATTTT	CASSLVSQPQHF	TRBJ1-5	NA	TRBV7-9	NA
TGTGCCAGCAGTTCCAGGACAGGGCGCGAAGCTTTCTTT	CASSSRTGREAFF	TRBJ1-1	NA	TRBV27	TRBD1
TGTGCCAGCAGGGGACGCTCAAATTCACCCCTCCACTTT	CASRGRSNSPLHF	TRBJ1-6	NA	TRBV28	NA
TGTGCCAGCATATCGTTCAGCGGGGAGCTGTTTTTT	CASISFSGELFF	TRBJ2-2	NA	TRBV6-5	NA
TGTGCCAGCAGCTTACTCCAGGGAGGACACAATGAGCAGTTCTTC	CASSLLQGGHNEQFF	TRBJ2-1	NA	TRBV11-3	NA
TGCGCCAGCAGCCAAGGAATGACTAGCGGGGGAGTCGCTACGCAGTATTTT	CASSQGMTSGGVATQYF	TRBJ2-3	NA	TRBV5-1	TRBD2
TGTGCCAGCAGCAAGGACAGAGCCTACGAGCAGTACTTC	CASSKDRAYEQYF	TRBJ2-7	NA	TRBV21-1	NA
TGTGCCAGCAGCTCAGCTGTTGATTATCAGCCCCAGCATTTT	CASSSAVDYQPQHF	TRBJ1-5	NA	TRBV7-8	NA
TGTGCCAGCAGCCCCCCGCAGGGGAATCGCTACAATGAGCAGTTCTTC	CASSPPQGNRYNEQFF	TRBJ2-1	NA	TRBV3-1/TRBV3-2	NA
TGTGCCAGCAGTTTAAACCTCTATGGCTACACCTTC	CASSLNLYGYTF	TRBJ1-2	NA	TRBV28	NA
TGTGCCAGCAGCTTCAATGGGATTAATGGCTACACCTTC	CASSFNGINGYTF	TRBJ1-2	NA	TRBV7-9	NA
TGTGCCACGACGGCAGCAGGCACCGGGGAGCTGTTTTTT	CATTAAGTGELFF	TRBJ2-2	NA	TRBV5-4	NA
TGTGCCAGCAGCAGTGAAGGGGATTGGGGCAATGAGCAGTTCTTC	CASSSEGDWGNEQFF	TRBJ2-1	few	TRBV7-9	NA
TGCAGCGTTGAAAGGGGCAGGTCGTCCGAGCAGTACTTC	CSVERGRSSEQYF	TRBJ2-7	NA	TRBV29-1	NA
TGTGCCAGCAGCCGGGGACAGGACGGTGGGGAAAAACTGTTTTTT	CASSRGQDGGEKLFF	TRBJ1-4	NA	TRBV5-4	TRBD1
TGTGCCAGCAGTTACTCTGGACTGACAGATACGCAGTATTTT	CASSYSGLTDTQYF	TRBJ2-3	NA	TRBV6-5	NA
TGTGCCAGCAGCCAGAACAACCGGGACAGGGATAATTCACCCCTCCACTTT	CASSQNNRDRDNSPLHF	TRBJ1-6	NA	TRBV7-9	TRBD1
TGCGCCAGCAGCCCCCGACAGGGAAACACCGGGGAGCTGTTTTTT	CASSPRQGNTGELFF	TRBJ2-2	NA	TRBV4-3	TRBD1
TGTGCCAGCAGCCAAGGACAGGGGGCTAAGGGTCAGCCCCAGCATTTT	CASSQGQGAKGQPQHF	TRBJ1-5	NA	TRBV3-1/TRBV3-2	TRBD1